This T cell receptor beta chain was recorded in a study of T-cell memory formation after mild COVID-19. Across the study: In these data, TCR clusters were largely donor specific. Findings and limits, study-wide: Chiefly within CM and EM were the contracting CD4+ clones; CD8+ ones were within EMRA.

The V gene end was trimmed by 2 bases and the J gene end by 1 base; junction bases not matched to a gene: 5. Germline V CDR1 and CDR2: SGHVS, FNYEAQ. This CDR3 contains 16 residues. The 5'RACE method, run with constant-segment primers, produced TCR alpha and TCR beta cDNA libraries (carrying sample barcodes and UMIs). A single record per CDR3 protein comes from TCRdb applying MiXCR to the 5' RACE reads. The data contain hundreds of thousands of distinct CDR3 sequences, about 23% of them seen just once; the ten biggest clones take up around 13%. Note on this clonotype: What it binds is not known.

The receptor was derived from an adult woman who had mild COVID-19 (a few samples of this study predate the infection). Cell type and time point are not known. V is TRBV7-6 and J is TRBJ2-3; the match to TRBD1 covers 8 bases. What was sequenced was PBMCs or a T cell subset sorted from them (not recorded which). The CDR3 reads CASSLWTGKGTDTQYF. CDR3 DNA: TGTGCCAGCAGCTTATGGACAGGGAAGGGCACAGATACGCAGTATTTT.